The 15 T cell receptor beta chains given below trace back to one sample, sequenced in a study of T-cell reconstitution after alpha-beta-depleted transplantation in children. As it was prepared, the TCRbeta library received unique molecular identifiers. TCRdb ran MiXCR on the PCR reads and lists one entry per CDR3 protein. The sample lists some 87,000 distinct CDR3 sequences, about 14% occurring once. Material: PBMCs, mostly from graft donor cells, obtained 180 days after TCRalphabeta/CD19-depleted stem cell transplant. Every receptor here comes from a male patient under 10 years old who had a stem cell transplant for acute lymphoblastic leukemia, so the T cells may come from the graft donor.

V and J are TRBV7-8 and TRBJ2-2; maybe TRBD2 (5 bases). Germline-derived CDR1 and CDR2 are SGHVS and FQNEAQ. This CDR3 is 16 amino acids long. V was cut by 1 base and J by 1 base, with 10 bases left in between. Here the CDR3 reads CASSLVPAGNTGELFF. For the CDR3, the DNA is TGTGCCAGCAGCTTAGTACCCGCGGGGAACACCGGGGAGCTGTTTTTT.

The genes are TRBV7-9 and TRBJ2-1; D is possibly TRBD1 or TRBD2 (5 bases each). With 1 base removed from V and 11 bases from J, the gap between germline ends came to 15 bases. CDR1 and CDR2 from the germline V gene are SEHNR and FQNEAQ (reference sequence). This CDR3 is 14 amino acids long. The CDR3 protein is CASSLGRDRTQQFF. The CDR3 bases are TGTGCCAGCAGCTTAGGCCGGGACCGCACCCAGCAGTTCTTC.

The CDR3 DNA is TGTGCCAGCAGCTCACGGGACACCCAATACGAGCAGTACTTC. The encoded protein is CASSSRDTQYEQYF. The rearrangement joins TRBV11-2 to TRBJ2-7, with a possible D match to TRBD1 (6 bases). Germline V gives CDR1 SGHAT, CDR2 FQNNGV. Trimming shortened V by 4 bases and J by 4 bases, and 14 bases separated the two germline ends. This CDR3 contains 14 residues.

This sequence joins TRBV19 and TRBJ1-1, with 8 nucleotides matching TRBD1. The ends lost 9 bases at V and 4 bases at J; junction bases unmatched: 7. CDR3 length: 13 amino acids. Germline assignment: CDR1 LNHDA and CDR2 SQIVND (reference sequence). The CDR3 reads CASSRGLTTEAFF. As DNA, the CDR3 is TGTGCCAGCTCCAGGGGGCTTACCACTGAAGCTTTCTTT. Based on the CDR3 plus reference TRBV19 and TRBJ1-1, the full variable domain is DGGITQSPKYLFRKEGQNVTLSCEQNLNHDAMYWYRQDPGQGLRLIYYSQIVNDFQKGDIAEGYSVSREKKESFPLTVTSAQKNPTAFYLCASSRGLTTEAFFGQGTRLTVV.

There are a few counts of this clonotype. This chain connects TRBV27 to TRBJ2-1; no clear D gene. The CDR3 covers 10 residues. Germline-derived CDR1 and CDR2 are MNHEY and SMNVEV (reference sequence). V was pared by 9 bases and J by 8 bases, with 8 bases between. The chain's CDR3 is CASSGHEQFF. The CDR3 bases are TGTGCCAGTAGTGGTCATGAGCAGTTCTTC.

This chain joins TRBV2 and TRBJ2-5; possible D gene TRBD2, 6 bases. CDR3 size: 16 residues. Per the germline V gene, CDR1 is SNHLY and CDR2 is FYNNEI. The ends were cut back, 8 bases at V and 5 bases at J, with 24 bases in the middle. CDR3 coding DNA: TGTGCCAGCCGACGGATCCGGGGGAGGCGGGACGAGACCCAGTACTTC. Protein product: CASRRIRGRRDETQYF.

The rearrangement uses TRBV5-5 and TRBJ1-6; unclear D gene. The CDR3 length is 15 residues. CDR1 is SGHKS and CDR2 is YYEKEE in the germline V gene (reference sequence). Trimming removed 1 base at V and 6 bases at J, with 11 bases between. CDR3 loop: CASSLHWRGNSPLHF. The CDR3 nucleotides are TGTGCCAGCAGCTTGCATTGGCGGGGTAATTCACCCCTCCACTTT.

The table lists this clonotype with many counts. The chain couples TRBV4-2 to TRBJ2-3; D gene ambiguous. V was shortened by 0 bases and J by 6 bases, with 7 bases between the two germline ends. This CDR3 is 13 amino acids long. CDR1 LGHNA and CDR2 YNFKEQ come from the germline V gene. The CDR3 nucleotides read TGTGCCAGCAGCCAAGATTTTGGGGATACGCAGTATTTT. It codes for CASSQDFGDTQYF.

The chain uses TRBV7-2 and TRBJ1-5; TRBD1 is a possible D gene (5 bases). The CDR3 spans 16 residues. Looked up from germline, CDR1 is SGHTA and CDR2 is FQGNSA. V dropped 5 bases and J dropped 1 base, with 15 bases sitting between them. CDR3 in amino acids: CASSRIPGDSNQPQHF. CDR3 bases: TGTGCCAGCAGCCGAATCCCGGGGGACAGCAATCAGCCCCAGCATTTT.

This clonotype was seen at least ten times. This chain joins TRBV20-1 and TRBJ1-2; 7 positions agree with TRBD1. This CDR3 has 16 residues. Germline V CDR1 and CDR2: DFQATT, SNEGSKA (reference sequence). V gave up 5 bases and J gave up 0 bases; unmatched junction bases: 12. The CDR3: CSADAYLGTANYGYTF. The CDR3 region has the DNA TGCAGTGCTGACGCCTACCTCGGGACAGCTAACTATGGCTACACCTTC.

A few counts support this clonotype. The CDR3 sequence: CASTRGWETEAFF. The CDR3 region has the DNA TGCGCCAGCACTCGGGGGTGGGAGACTGAAGCTTTCTTT. V is TRBV10-2 and J is TRBJ1-1; tentatively, D is TRBD1 (5 bases). The CDR3 covers 13 residues. Germline V gene data show CDR1 as WSHSY and CDR2 as SAAADI. Between the trimmed V and J ends, which lost 7 bases and 5 bases, there was a span of 14 bases.

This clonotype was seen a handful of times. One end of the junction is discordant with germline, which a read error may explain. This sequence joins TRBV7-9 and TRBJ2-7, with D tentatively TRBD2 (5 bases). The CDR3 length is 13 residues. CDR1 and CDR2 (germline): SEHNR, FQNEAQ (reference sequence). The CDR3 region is CASSLDWTAVEDF. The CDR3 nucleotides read TGTGCCAGCAGCTTAGATTGGACGGCGGTGGAGGACTTC.

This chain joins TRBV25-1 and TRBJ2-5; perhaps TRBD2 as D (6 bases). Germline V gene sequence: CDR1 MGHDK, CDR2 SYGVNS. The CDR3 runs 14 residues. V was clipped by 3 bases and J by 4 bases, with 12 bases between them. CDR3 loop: CASSDRLASETQYF. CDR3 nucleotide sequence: TGTGCCAGCAGTGATCGGCTAGCGTCAGAGACCCAGTACTTC. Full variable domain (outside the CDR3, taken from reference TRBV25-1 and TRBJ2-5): EADIYQTPRYLVIGTGKKITLECSQTMGHDKMYWYQQDPGMELHLIHYSYGVNSTEKGDLSSESTVSRIRTEHFPLTLESARPSHTSQYLCASSDRLASETQYFGPGTRLLVL.

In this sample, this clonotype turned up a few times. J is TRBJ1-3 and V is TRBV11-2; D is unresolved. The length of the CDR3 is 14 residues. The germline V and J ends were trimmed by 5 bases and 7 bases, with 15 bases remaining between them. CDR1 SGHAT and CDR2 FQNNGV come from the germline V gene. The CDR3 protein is CASSPRTDGNTIYF. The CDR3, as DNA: TGTGCCAGCAGCCCCCGGACCGACGGGAACACCATATATTTT.

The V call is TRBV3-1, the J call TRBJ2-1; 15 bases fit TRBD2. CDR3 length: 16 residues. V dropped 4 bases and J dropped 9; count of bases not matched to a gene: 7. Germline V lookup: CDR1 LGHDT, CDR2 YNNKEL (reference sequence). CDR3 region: CASSPWTSGGASEQFF. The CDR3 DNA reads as TGTGCCAGCAGCCCGTGGACTAGCGGGGGGGCAAGTGAGCAGTTCTTC.